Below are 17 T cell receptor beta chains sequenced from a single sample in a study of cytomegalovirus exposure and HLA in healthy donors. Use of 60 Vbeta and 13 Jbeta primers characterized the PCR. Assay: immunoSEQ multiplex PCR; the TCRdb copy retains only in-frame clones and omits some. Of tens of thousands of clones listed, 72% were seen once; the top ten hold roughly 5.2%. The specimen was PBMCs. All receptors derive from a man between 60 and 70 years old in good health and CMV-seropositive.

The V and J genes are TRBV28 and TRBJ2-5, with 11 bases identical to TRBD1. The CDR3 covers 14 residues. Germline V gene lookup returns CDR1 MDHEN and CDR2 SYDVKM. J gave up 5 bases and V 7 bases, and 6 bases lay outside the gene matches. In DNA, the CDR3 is TGTGCCAGCAAAGGGACAGGGGGGGGTGAGACCCAGTACTTC. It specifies CASKGTGGGETQYF.

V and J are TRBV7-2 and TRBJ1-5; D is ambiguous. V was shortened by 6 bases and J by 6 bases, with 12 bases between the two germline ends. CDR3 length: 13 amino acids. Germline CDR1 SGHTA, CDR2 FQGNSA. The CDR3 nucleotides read TGTGCCAGCAGTCCTCAGGTGGGTCAGCCCCAGCATTTT. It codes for CASSPQVGQPQHF.

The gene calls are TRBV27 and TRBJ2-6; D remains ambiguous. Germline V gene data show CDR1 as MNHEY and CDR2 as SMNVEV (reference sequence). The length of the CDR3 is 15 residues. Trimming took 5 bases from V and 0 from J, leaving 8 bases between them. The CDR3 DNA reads TGTGCCAGCAGTCCGGGTGTCTCTGGGGCCAACGTCCTGACTTTC. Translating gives CASSPGVSGANVLTF.

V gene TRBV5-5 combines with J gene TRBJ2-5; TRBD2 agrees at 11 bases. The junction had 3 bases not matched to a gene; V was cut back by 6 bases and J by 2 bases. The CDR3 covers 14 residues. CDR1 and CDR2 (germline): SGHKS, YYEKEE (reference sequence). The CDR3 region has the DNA TGTGCCAGCAACCGACTAGCGGGACAAGAGACCCAGTACTTC. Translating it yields CASNRLAGQETQYF.

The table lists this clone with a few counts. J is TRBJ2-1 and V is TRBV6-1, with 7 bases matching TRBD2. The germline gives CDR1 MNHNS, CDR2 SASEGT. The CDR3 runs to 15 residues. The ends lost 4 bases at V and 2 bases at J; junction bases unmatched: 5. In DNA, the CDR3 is TGTGCCAGCAGTGTCGGGGCGGGAGCCTACAATGAGCAGTTCTTC. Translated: CASSVGAGAYNEQFF.

For the CDR3, the DNA is TGTGCCAGCAGCTTAGGGCAACCGGGGGACACCGGGGAGCTGTTTTTT. Its protein product is CASSLGQPGDTGELFF. This sequence joins TRBV7-3 and TRBJ2-2, with TRBD2 as a possible D gene (6 bases). There are 16 residues in the CDR3. Trimming took off 2 bases at V and 3 bases at J, with 13 bases between the two ends. Germline-derived CDR1 and CDR2 are SGHTA and FQGTGA.

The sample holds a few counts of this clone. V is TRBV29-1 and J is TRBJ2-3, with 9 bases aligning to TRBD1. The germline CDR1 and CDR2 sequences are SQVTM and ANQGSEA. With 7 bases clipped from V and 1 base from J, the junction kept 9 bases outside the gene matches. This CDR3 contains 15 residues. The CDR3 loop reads CSGGDREKGTDTQYF. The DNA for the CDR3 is TGCAGCGGAGGGGACAGGGAAAAGGGCACAGATACGCAGTATTTT.

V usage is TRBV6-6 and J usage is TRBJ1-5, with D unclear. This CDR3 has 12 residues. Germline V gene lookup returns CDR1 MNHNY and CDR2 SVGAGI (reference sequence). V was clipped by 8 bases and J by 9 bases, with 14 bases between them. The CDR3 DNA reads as TGTGCCAGCTCTGGGCCCTTCCGGCCCCAGCATTTT. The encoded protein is CASSGPFRPQHF.

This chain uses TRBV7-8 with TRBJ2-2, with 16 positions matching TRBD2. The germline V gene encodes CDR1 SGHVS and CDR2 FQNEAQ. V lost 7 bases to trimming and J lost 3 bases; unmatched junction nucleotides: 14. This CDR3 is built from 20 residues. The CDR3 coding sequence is TGTGCCAGCACCACCATCGGGGGGACTAGCGGGAGGGTGGACACCGGGGAGCTGTTTTTT. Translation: CASTTIGGTSGRVDTGELFF.

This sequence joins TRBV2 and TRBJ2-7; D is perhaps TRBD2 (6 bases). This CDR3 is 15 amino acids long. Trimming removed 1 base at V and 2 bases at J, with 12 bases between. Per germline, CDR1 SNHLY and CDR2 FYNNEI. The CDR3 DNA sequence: TGTGCCAGCAGTGAAGAGGGAGGCCGAGCCTACGAGCAGTACTTC. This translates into CASSEEGGRAYEQYF.

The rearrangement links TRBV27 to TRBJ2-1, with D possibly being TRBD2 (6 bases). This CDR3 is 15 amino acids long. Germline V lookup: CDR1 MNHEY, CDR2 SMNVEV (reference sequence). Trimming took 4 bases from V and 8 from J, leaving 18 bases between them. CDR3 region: CASSSPRRAKDEQFF. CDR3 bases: TGTGCCAGCAGTTCTCCGAGGAGGGCTAAGGATGAGCAGTTCTTC.

CDR3 in DNA: TGTGCCAGCAGGGGGACAGTCTATGGCTACACCTTC. Residues: CASRGTVYGYTF. The chain carries TRBV28 and TRBJ1-2; 7 bases are a match to TRBD1. Germline V gene data show CDR1 as MDHEN and CDR2 as SYDVKM. CDR3 size: 12 residues. The junction had 2 bases not matched to a gene; V was cut back by 6 bases and J by 4 bases.

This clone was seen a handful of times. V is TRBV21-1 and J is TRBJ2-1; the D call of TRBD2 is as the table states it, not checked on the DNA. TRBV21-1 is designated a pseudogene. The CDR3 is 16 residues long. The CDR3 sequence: CASSKGLAGLLHEQFF. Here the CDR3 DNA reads TGTGCCAGCAGCAAAGGACTAGCGGGGCTCCTCCATGAGCAGTTCTTC.

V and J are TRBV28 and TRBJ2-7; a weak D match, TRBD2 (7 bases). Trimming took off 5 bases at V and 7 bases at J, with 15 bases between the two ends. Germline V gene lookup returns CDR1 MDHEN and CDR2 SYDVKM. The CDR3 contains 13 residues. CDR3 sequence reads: CASSGGAVGEQYF. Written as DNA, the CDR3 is TGTGCCAGCAGTGGGGGGGCGGTGGGGGAGCAGTACTTC.

The CDR3 is CASSQGLQESPTIQYF. The CDR3 DNA is TGTGCCAGCAGCCAAGGACTCCAAGAGAGTCCAACCATTCAGTACTTC. V usage is TRBV4-2 and J usage is TRBJ2-4; no clear D gene. The CDR3 totals 16 residues. V lost 1 base to trimming and J lost 9 bases, with 19 bases between them. Germline-derived CDR1 and CDR2 are LGHNA and YNFKEQ.

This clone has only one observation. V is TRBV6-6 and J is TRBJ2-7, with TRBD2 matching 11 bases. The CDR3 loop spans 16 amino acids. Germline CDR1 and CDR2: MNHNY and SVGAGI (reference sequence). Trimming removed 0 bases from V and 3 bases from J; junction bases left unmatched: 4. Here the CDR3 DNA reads TGTGCCAGCAGTTACTCCGGGACTAGCGGAAACTACGAGCAGTACTTC. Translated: CASSYSGTSGNYEQYF.

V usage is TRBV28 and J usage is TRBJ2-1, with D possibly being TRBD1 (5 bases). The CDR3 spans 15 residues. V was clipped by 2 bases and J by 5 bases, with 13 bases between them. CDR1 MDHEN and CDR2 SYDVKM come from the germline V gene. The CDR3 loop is CASSLKGKGNNEQFF. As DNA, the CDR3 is TGTGCCAGCAGTTTAAAGGGGAAGGGCAACAATGAGCAGTTCTTC.